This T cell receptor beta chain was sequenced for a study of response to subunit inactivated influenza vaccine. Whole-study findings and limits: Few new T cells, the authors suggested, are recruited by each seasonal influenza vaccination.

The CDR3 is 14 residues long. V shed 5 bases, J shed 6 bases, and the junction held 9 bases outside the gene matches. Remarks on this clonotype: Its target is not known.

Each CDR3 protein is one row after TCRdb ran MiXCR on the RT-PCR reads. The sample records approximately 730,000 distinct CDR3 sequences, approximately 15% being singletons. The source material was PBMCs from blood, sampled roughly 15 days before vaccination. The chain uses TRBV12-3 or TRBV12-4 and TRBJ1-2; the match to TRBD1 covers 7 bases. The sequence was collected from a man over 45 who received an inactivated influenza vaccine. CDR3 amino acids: CASSHPGQQDGYTF. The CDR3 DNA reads TGTGCCAGCAGTCATCCGGGACAGCAGGATGGCTACACCTTC.